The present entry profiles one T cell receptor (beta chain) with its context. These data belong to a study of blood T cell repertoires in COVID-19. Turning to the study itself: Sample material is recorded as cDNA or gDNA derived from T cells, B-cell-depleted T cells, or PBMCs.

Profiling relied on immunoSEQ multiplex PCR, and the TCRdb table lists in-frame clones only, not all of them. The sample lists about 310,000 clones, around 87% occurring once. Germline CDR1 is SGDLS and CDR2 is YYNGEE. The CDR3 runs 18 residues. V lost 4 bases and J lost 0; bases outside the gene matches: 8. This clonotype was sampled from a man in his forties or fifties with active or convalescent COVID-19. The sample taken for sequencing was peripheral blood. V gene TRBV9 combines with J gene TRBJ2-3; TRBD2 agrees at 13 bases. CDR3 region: CASSLGTSGVRSTDTQYF. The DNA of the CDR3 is TGTGCCAGCAGCCTCGGGACTAGCGGGGTCCGGAGCACAGATACGCAGTATTTT. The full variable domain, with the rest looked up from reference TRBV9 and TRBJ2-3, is DSGVTQTPKHLITATGQRVTLRCSPRSGDLSVYWYQQSLDQGLQFLIQYYNGEERAKGNILERFSAQQFPDLHSELNLSSLELGDSALYFCASSLGTSGVRSTDTQYFGPGTRLTVL.